The 5 T cell receptor beta chains presented below share a single source sample, sequenced in a study of cytomegalovirus exposure and HLA in healthy donors. This PCR relied on a set of 60 Vbeta primers and 13 Jbeta primers. Sequencing used immunoSEQ multiplex PCR; TCRdb keeps in-frame clones, though not all of them. This table has under 150,000 clones, around 72% appearing once. Sequenced input: PBMCs. Receptors were obtained from a human donor in good health.

The chain recombines TRBV7-9 with TRBJ1-1; D ambiguous. V was clipped by 1 base and J by 7 bases, with 10 bases between them. Germline CDR1 and CDR2: SEHNR and FQNEAQ (reference sequence). CDR3 length: 13 amino acids. CDR3 residues: CASSLGQRGEAFF. DNA of the CDR3: TGTGCCAGCAGCTTAGGGCAGCGGGGTGAAGCTTTCTTT.

This chain uses TRBV28 with TRBJ1-5; D not certain. Per germline, CDR1 MDHEN and CDR2 SYDVKM. This CDR3 has 12 amino acids. V was trimmed by 2 bases and J by 7 bases, leaving 6 bases between them. The CDR3 loop is CASSLMGQPQHF. The CDR3 DNA is TGTGCCAGCAGTTTAATGGGCCAGCCCCAGCATTTT.

The genes are TRBV5-5 and TRBJ2-7; possible D gene TRBD2, 6 bases. Trimming removed 0 bases at V and 2 bases at J, with 15 bases between. Germline V gene lookup returns CDR1 SGHKS and CDR2 YYEKEE (reference sequence). CDR3 length equals 16 residues. CDR3 in DNA: TGTGCCAGCAGCTTGGTTTCGGGGGTTCCCCCCTACGAGCAGTACTTC. It specifies CASSLVSGVPPYEQYF.

Worth noting for this clone: One junction end does not reproduce the germline sequence, and a read error may be involved. J is TRBJ2-5 and V is TRBV7-7, with 7 bases identical to TRBD2. CDR3 length: 15 amino acids. The germline V gene has CDR1 SSHAT and CDR2 FNYEAQ (reference sequence). The CDR3 reads CASSFLAGAGETQYF. The CDR3 DNA sequence: TGTGCTAGCAGCTTCTTAGCGGGTGCGGGGGAGACCCAGTACTTC.

V gene TRBV6-6 combines with J gene TRBJ1-4, with D hard to call. This CDR3 has 14 residues. The germline V gene encodes CDR1 MNHNY and CDR2 SVGAGI (reference sequence). Deletions cut 6 bases from V and 0 bases from J, with 8 bases between. The CDR3 loop reads CASSPVTTNEKLFF. CDR3 DNA: TGTGCCAGCAGCCCGGTCACAACTAATGAAAAACTGTTTTTT.